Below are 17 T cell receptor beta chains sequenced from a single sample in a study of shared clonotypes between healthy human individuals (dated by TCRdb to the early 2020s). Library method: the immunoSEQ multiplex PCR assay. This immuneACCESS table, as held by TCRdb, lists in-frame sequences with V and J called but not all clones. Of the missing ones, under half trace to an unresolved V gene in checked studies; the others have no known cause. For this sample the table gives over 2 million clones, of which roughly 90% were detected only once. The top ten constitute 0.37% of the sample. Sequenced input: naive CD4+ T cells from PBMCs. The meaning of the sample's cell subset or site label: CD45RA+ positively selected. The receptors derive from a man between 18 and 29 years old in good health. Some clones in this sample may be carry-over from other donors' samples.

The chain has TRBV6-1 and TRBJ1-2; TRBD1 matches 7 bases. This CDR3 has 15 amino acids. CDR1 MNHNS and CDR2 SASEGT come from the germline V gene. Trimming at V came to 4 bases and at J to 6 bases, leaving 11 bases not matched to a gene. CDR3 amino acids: CASSAPRGSGDGYTF. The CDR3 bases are TGTGCCAGCAGTGCCCCCAGGGGGAGTGGGGATGGCTACACCTTC.

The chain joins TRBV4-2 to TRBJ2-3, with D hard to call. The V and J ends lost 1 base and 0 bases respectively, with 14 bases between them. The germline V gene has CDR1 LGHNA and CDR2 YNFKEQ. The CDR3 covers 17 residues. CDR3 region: CASSQVKIGSSTDTQYF. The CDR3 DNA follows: TGTGCCAGCAGCCAAGTCAAAATCGGGTCTAGCACAGATACGCAGTATTTT.

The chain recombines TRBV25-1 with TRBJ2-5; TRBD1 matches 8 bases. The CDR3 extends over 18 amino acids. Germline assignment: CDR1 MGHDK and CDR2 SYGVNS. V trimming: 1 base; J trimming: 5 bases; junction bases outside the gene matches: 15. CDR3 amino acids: CASSEFRVGSGGRETQYF. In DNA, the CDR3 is TGTGCCAGCAGTGAATTCCGGGTAGGGTCAGGGGGCCGGGAGACCCAGTACTTC.

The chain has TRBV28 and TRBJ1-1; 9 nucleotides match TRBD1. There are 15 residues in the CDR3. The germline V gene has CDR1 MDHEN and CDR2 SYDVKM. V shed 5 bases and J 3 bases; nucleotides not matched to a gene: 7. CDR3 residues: CASSPDRGRHTEAFF. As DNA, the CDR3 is TGTGCCAGCAGTCCGGACAGGGGTCGGCACACTGAAGCTTTCTTT.

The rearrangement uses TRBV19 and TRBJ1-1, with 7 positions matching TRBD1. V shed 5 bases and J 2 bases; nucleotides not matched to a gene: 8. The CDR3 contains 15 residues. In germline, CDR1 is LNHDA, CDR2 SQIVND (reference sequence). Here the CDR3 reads CASSPRDSLNTEAFF. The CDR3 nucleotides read TGTGCCAGTAGTCCCCGGGACAGCCTTAACACTGAAGCTTTCTTT.

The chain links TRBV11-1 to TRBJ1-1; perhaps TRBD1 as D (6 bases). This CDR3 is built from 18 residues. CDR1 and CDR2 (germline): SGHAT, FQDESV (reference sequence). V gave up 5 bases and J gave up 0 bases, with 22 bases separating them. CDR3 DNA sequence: TGTGCCAGCAGCGGAAGGTTTAGGGGGTCGACCATGAACACTGAAGCTTTCTTT. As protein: CASSGRFRGSTMNTEAFF.

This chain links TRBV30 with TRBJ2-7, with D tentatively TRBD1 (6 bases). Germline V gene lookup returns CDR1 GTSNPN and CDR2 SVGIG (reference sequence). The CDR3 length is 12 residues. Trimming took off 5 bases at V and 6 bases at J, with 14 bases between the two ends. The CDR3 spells CAWAPRGGEQYF. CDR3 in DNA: TGTGCCTGGGCCCCGAGAGGGGGCGAGCAGTACTTC.

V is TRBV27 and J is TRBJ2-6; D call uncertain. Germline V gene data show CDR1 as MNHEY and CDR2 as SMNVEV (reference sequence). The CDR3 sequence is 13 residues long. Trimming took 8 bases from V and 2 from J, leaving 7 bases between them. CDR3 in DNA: TGTGCCAGCCGTACCGCTGGGGCCAACGTCCTGACTTTC. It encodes CASRTAGANVLTF.

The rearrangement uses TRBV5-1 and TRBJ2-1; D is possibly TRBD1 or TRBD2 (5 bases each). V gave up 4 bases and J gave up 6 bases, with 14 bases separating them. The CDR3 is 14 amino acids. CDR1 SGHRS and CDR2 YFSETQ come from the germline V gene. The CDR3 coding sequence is TGCGCCAGCAGCCCGGGGACCTTGGGCAATGAGCAGTTCTTC. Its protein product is CASSPGTLGNEQFF.

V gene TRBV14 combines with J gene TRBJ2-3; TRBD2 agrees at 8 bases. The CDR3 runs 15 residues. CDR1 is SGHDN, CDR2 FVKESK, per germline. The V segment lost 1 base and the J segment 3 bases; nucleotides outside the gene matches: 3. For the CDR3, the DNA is TGTGCCAGCAGCCAAGGACTAGCGTATACAGATACGCAGTATTTT. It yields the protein CASSQGLAYTDTQYF.

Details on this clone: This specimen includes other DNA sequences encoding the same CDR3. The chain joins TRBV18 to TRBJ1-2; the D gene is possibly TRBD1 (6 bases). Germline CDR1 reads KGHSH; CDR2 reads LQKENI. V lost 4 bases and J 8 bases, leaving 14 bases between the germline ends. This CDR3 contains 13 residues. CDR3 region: CASSLDRIYGYTF. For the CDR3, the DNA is TGTGCCAGCTCACTCGACAGGATATACGGCTACACCTTC.

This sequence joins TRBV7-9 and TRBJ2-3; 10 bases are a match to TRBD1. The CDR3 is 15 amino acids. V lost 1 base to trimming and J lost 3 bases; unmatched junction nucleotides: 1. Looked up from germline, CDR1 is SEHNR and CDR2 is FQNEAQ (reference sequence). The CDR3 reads CASSLGQGATDTQYF. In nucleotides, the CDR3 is TGTGCCAGCAGCTTAGGACAGGGGGCGACAGATACGCAGTATTTT.

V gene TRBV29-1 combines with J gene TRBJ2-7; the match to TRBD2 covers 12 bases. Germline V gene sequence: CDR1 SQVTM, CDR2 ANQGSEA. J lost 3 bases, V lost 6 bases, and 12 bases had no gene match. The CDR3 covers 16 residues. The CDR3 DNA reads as TGCAGCGTCCCTCGGACTAGCGGGACTTGCCGCTACGAGCAGTACTTC. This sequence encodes CSVPRTSGTCRYEQYF.

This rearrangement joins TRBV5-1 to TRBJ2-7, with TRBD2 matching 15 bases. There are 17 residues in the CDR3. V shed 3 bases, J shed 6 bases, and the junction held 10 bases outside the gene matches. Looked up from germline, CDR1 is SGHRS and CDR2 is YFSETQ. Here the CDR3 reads CASSSGTSGRSWSEQYF. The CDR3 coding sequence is TGCGCCAGCAGCTCCGGGACTAGCGGGAGGTCCTGGTCCGAGCAGTACTTC. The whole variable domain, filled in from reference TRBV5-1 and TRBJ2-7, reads KAGVTQTPRYLIKTRGQQVTLSCSPISGHRSVSWYQQTPGQGLQFLFEYFSETQRNKGNFPGRFSGRQFSNSRSEMNVSTLELGDSALYLCASSSGTSGRSWSEQYFGPGTRLTVT.

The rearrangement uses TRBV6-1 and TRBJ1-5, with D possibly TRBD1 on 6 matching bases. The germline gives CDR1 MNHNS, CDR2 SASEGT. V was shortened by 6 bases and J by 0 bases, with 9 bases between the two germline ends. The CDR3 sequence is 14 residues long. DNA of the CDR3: TGTGCCAGCAGGACCAGGGGTAGCAATCAGCCCCAGCATTTT. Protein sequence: CASRTRGSNQPQHF.

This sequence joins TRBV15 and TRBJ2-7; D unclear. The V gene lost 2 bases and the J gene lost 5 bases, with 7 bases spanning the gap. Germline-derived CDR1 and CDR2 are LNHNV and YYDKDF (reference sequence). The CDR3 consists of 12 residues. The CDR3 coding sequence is TGTGCCACCAGCAGATCTCGGGACGAGCAGTACTTC. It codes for CATSRSRDEQYF.

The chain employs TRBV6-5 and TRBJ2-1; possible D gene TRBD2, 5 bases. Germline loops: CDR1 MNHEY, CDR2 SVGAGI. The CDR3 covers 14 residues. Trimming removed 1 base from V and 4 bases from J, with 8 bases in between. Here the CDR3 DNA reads TGTGCCAGCAGTTACTTGCGGGCTTACAATGAGCAGTTCTTC. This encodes CASSYLRAYNEQFF.